This is a list of T cell receptor beta chains from one sample in a study of beta chain features in type 1 diabetes. TCRdb keeps only in-frame clones here, not all; method: immunoSEQ multiplex PCR. The table shows hundreds of thousands of clones, with 15% to 20% occurring only once. Input material: naive CD4+ T cells from blood. The origin of the receptors is a woman aged 18-29 years in good health. CDR3s include the opening cysteine and the closing phenylalanine or tryptophan. The order of the fields is V gene, J gene, D gene, clone size, CDR3 DNA, CDR3 protein. The D gene is left open where the match is weak. For some rows the clone size is stated as once, few or many, or as a class when expanded; others skip it.

>TRBV7-6|TRBJ2-7|TRBD2|NA
TGTGCCAGCAGCTTAGCCGGGGGGACTAGCCTTTCTGGCTCCTACGAGCAGTACTTC
CASSLAGGTSLSGSYEQYF
>TRBV6-1|TRBJ1-5|TRBD1|NA
TGTGCCAGCACTTTCAGGGGGCGTATCCAGCCCCAGCATTTT
CASTFRGRIQPQHF
>TRBV5-5|TRBJ2-5|NA|few
TGTGCCAGCAGGTTCGGGGGAGAGACCCAGTACTTC
CASRFGGETQYF
>TRBV11-2|TRBJ2-5|NA|NA
TGTGCCAGCAGCTTAGGAACAGGGAGGGAGACCCAGTACTTC
CASSLGTGRETQYF
>TRBV11-2|TRBJ1-1|NA|few
TGTGCCAGCAGCTTCCAGGGAGTAGGTGAAGCTTTCTTT
CASSFQGVGEAFF
>TRBV9|TRBJ1-3|NA|NA
TGTGCCAGCAGCGTAGAAGGGGCTGGAAACACCATATATTTT
CASSVEGAGNTIYF
>TRBV11-2|TRBJ2-7|TRBD2|NA
TGTGCCAGCAGCTTCCTTCTAGCGGGAGTAGGCGAGCAGTACTTC
CASSFLLAGVGEQYF
>TRBV7-2|TRBJ2-7|NA|NA
TGTGCCAGCAGCTTAGCGGGGTGGGCCTACGAGCAGTACTTC
CASSLAGWAYEQYF
>TRBV6-1|TRBJ2-2|NA|few
TGTGCCAGCAGTGAATTTGGGACCGGGGAGCTGTTTTTT
CASSEFGTGELFF
>TRBV29-1|TRBJ2-5|NA|NA
TGCAGCGTTGACCGAGGAGGGCGGGAGACCCAGTACTTC
CSVDRGGRETQYF
>TRBV6-6|TRBJ1-3|NA|NA
TGTGCCAGCAGCCGGGACAACCCTGGAAACACCATATATTTT
CASSRDNPGNTIYF
>TRBV4-1|TRBJ2-7|TRBD2|few
TGCGCCAGCAGCCAAGATCTGGCGGGAGGTCGGGGGCGTCAGTACTTC
CASSQDLAGGRGRQYF
>TRBV4-3|TRBJ2-4|TRBD1|NA
TGCGCCAGCAGCCAAGATACCGGGACAGGGGCCAGAGCCAAAAACATTCAGTACTTC
CASSQDTGTGARAKNIQYF
>TRBV7-3|TRBJ1-1|NA|NA
TGTGCCAGCAGCTCGACAACGAACACTGAAGCTTTCTTT
CASSSTTNTEAFF
>TRBV28|TRBJ2-3|NA|NA
TGTGCCAGCAGCCCCCCAAGTACAGATACGCAGTATTTT
CASSPPSTDTQYF
>TRBV11-2|TRBJ2-3|NA|NA
TGTGCCAGCAGCTCAGGACGTACAGATACGCAGTATTTT
CASSSGRTDTQYF
>TRBV6-1|TRBJ1-5|NA|NA
TGTGCCAGCAGTGAAGCGCTGGGTCGAGGGCAGCCCCAGCATTTT
CASSEALGRGQPQHF
>TRBV25-1|TRBJ2-5|NA|NA
TGTGCCAGCAGTGAAAGGGGAGAGACCCAGTACTTC
CASSERGETQYF
>TRBV28|TRBJ2-3|NA|few
TGTGCCAGCAGTTTACCACCCACAGATACGCAGTATTTT
CASSLPPTDTQYF
>TRBV29-1|TRBJ1-1|NA|few
TGCAGCGTTCATCTGTGGAAGAACACTGAAGCTTTCTTT
CSVHLWKNTEAFF
>TRBV5-1|TRBJ2-1|TRBD2|few
TGCGCCAGCAGCTTAACTAGCGGGCCGAGGGGCTACAATGAGCAGTTCTTC
CASSLTSGPRGYNEQFF
>TRBV19|TRBJ2-1|TRBD2|few
TGTGCCAGTAGTTTGTCTAGCGGGAGGACCTACAATGAGCAGTTCTTC
CASSLSSGRTYNEQFF
>TRBV15|TRBJ2-3|NA|few
TGTGCCACCAGCTCCGGTAGCGGAATCACAGATACGCAGTATTTT
CATSSGSGITDTQYF
>TRBV7-8|TRBJ2-2|NA|few
TGTGCCAGCAGCTTCAGAGACCAATACAGGGTTGGGAAACCCGGGGAGCTGTTTTTT
CASSFRDQYRVGKPGELFF
>TRBV7-8|TRBJ2-7|NA|NA
TGTGCCAGCAGCTTAGTTTTCTACGAGCAGTACTTC
CASSLVFYEQYF
>TRBV9|TRBJ2-1|NA|NA
TGTGCCAGCAGCGTAGGTAAGGGGGCGGGATCCTACAATGAGCAGTTCTTC
CASSVGKGAGSYNEQFF
>TRBV7-9|TRBJ1-2|NA|NA
TGTGCCAGCAGCTTTGCGGGACCGATCTATGGCTACACCTTC
CASSFAGPIYGYTF
>TRBV2|TRBJ1-3|NA|NA
TGTGCCAGCAGCCGACAAAGCCAGAGGTCTGGAAACACCATATATTTT
CASSRQSQRSGNTIYF
>TRBV15|TRBJ1-3|NA|few
TGTGCCACCAGCAGGACAGTCTCTGGAAACACCATATATTTT
CATSRTVSGNTIYF
>TRBV5-6|TRBJ2-4|NA|NA
TGTGCCAGCAGCTTGGCCGGGAGCCGCTGGGCCAAAAACATTCAGTACTTC
CASSLAGSRWAKNIQYF
>TRBV5-4|TRBJ2-1|NA|NA
TGTGCCAGCAGCCAAGGACTGGAGTATGAGCAGTTCTTC
CASSQGLEYEQFF
>TRBV7-9|TRBJ1-1|NA|NA
TGTGCCAGCATCCCCGGGGTCGGGGGCAGGCATGAAGCTTTCTTT
CASIPGVGGRHEAFF
>TRBV7-9|TRBJ2-7|NA|few
TGTGCCAGCCAGGGCCTCATGGGGACGGAGAGCACCTACGAGCAGTACTTC
CASQGLMGTESTYEQYF
>TRBV7-9|TRBJ1-5|NA|few
TGTGCCAGCAGCTTAGGAGGGGCCTATCAGCCCCAGCATTTT
CASSLGGAYQPQHF
>TRBV28|TRBJ2-7|NA|once
TGTGCCAGCAGTTTCTCCTATCCAGGGGTCGGGGGGACCCTGATAAAAAGATACGAGCAGTACTTC
CASSFSYPGVGGTLIKRYEQYF
>TRBV18|TRBJ1-2|NA|NA
TGTGCCAGCTCACTGTCGGGGGACTATGGCTACACCTTC
CASSLSGDYGYTF
>TRBV7-9|TRBJ2-7|TRBD2|NA
TGTGCCAGCAGCATCAGCGGGAGCTGGTCCGAGCAGTACTTC
CASSISGSWSEQYF
>TRBV28|TRBJ2-7|NA|few
TGTGCCAGCAGAGAGCAAGGAGTAGGGTACGAGCAGTACTTC
CASREQGVGYEQYF
>TRBV7-6|TRBJ2-3|NA|NA
TGTGCCAGCAGCTTAGAAGAGCGGCGTACGCAGTATTTT
CASSLEERRTQYF